This TCR beta chain was captured by sequencing in a study of graft-versus-host responses after intestinal transplantation (dated by TCRdb to about 2021). A note on the overall study: Multivisceral, liver-intestinal, or isolated intestinal transplants were received by the recipients. Every recipient was given anti-thymocyte globulin induction, followed by approximately 3 years of maintenance tacrolimus and steroids. Graft-versus-host and host-versus-graft alloreactive T cell clones were tracked in the graft, circulation and bone marrow after intestinal transplantation using bulk TCR-beta CDR3 sequencing. Alloreactive clones were identified by sequencing pre-transplant mixed lymphocyte reaction products and comparing these products with unstimulated pre-transplant donor and recipient T cells. The cohort enrolled 20 to 25 intestinal transplant recipients, one of whom was a retransplant, and 3 patients without pretransplant specimens were excluded. Donor T cell macrochimerism was defined as a peak of at least 4% donor T cells among recipient peripheral blood mononuclear cells. Rather than going through the commercial service, samples from a few later patients were sequenced in-house on an Illumina MiSeq and processed with MiXCR.

Sequences GTSNPN (CDR1) and SVGIG (CDR2) are obtained from the germline V gene (reference sequence). At the junction V is shortened by 1 base and J by 2 bases, with 7 bases in between. The CDR3 has 13 amino acids, counting the end cysteine and phenylalanine. Only the CDR3 portion is preserved as DNA: 39 bases, with reading frame beginning at the first base. Library generation was performed with the immunoSEQ multiplex PCR assay. For most patients, genomic DNA was isolated using the Qiagen DNeasy Blood and Tissue Kit and was shipped frozen to Adaptive Biotechnologies for TCR sequencing. Adaptive Biotechnologies carried out high-throughput TCR-beta CDR3 sequencing of genomic DNA for most patients. The study's own analysis went as follows. Adaptive's ImmunoSEQ software supplied the TCR sequencing data for around 19 patients, while MiXCR and VDJtools were used to process a few other patients. To correct CD4 versus CD8 sorting errors, sequences present in both subsets at a frequency ratio below 5:1 were removed. Because the origin of CDR3 nucleotide sequences shared between donor and recipient could not be assigned, those sequences were removed. Alloreactive clones required at least 2-fold expansion over unstimulated cells and minimum CFSE-low frequency of 0.002% (template counts) or 0.001% (read counts). Mappable clones were those detected in sequenced pre-transplant spleen, lymph node, or MLR CFSE-low populations of the donor or recipient. The cumulative frequency of alloreactive clones was calculated as a percentage of all sequences, weighted by copy number. TCRdb retrieved this table from immuneACCESS and kept in-frame rearrangements only. Not all clones are present; in checked studies, unresolved V genes account for under half, and no reason is known for the remainder. V, J and clone size were drawn from that table, and D and trimming were deduced from the DNA. This sample holds 100,000 or so clones; 80% to 95% were observed only once. The ten largest clones represent around 0.17% of the sample.

Comments on this clone: Which antigen it targets is not known. No qualities accompany the bases; no much larger clone lies one base away.

Overall study outcomes, separate from this receptor: The relatively low number and heterogeneity of intestinal transplant patients limited the conclusions. In the allografts of patients with donor T cell macrochimerism, GvH to HvG T cell clonal ratios were high. Early after transplant, peak levels of circulating GvH clones were associated with declines in HvG clones. GvH clones were found in recipient bone marrow, and some of the GvH clones appeared earlier in ileal mucosa or blood, which is consistent with an intestinal mucosal origin.

This specimen's time point label, interpreted: cells obtained before transplantation from donor or recipient. CD3+CD4+ and CD3+CD8+ populations were FACS-sorted from unstimulated pre-transplant donor and recipient cells taken from spleen or lymph nodes. The clonotype originates from a human donor who received an intestinal transplant. This sample comprised unstimulated CD4+ T cells sorted from spleen or lymph node cells, obtained before intestinal transplant. The sequence joins TRBV30 to TRBJ2-3; a weak D assignment points to TRBD2 (5 bases agree). The CDR3 reads as follows: CAWSGTLTDTQYF. The DNA reads as follows: TGTGCCTGGAGTGGGACTCTCACAGATACGCAGTATTTT. The full variable domain, completed from the reference TRBV30 and TRBJ2-3 proteins outside the CDR3, reads SQTIHQWPATLVQPVGSPLSLECTVEGTSNPNLYWYRQAAGRGLQLLFYSVGIGQISSEVPQNLSASRPQDRQFILSSKKLLLSDSGFYLCAWSGTLTDTQYFGPGTRLTVL.